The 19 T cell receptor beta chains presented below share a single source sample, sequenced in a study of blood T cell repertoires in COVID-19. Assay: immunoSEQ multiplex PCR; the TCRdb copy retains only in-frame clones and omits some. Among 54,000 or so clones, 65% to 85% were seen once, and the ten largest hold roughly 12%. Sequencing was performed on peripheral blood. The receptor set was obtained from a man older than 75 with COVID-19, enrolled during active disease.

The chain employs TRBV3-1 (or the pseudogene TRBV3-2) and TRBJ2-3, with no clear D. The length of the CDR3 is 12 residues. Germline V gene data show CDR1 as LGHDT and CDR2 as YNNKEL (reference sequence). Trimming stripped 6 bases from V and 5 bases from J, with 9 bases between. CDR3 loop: CASSPRQDTQYF. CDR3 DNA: TGTGCCAGCAGTCCTCGACAAGATACGCAGTATTTT.

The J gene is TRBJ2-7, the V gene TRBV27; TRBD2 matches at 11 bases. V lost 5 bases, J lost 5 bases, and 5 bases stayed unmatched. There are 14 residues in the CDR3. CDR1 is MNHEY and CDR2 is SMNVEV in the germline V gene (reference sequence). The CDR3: CASSRLAGLNEQYV. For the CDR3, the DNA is TGTGCCAGCAGTAGACTAGCGGGACTTAACGAGCAGTACGTC.

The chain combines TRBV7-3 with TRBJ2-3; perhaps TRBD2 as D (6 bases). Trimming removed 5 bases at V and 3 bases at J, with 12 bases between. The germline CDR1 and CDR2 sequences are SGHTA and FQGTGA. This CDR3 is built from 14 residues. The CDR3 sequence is CASSPGEGTDTQYF. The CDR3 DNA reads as TGTGCCAGCAGCCCGGGGGAAGGTACAGATACGCAGTATTTT. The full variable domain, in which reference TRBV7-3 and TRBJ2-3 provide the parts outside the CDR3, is GAGVSQTPSNKVTEKGKYVELRCDPISGHTALYWYRQSLGQGPEFLIYFQGTGAADDSGLPNDRFFAVRPEGSVSTLKIQRTERGDSAVYLCASSPGEGTDTQYFGPGTRLTVL.

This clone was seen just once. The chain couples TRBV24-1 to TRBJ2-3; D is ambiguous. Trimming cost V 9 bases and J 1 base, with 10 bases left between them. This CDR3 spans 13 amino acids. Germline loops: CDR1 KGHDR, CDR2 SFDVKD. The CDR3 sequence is CATARSGTDTQYF. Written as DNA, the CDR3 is TGTGCCACCGCGAGATCGGGCACAGATACGCAGTATTTT.

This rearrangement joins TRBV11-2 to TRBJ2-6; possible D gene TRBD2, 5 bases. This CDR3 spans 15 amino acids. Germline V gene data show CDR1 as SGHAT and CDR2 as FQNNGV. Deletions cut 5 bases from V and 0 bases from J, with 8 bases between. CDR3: CASSRGFSGANVLTF. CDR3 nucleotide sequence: TGTGCCAGCAGCCGGGGATTCTCTGGGGCCAACGTCCTGACTTTC.

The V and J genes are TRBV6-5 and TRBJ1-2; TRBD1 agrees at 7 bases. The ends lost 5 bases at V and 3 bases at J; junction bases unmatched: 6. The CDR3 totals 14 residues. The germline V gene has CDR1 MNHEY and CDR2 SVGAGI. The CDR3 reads CASSRTGGYYGYTF. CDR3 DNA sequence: TGTGCCAGCAGTAGGACAGGCGGCTACTATGGCTACACCTTC.

Here the CDR3 DNA reads TGTGCCAGCAGTGTCCAGGGAACTAGCAATCAGCCCCAGCATTTT. It specifies CASSVQGTSNQPQHF. The chain uses TRBV28 and TRBJ1-5; D possibly corresponds to TRBD1 (5 bases). The germline V gene has CDR1 MDHEN and CDR2 SYDVKM. CDR3 length: 15 residues. V lost 5 bases, J lost 0 bases, and 11 bases lay in between.

This CDR3 reads CASSRDLARYNEQFF. The CDR3 nucleotides are TGTGCCAGCAGCCGAGACTTAGCGCGATACAATGAGCAGTTCTTC. The genes are TRBV6-5 and TRBJ2-1, with D maybe TRBD2 (5 bases). Trimming took off 6 bases at V and 4 bases at J, with 16 bases between the two ends. Germline V CDR1 and CDR2: MNHEY, SVGAGI. This CDR3 is 15 amino acids long.

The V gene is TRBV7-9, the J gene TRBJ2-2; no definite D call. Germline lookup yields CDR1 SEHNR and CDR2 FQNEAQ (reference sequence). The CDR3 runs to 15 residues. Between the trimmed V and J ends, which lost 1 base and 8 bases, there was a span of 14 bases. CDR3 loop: CASSLGSVHTGELFF. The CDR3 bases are TGTGCCAGCAGCTTAGGGAGTGTCCATACTGGGGAGCTGTTTTTT.

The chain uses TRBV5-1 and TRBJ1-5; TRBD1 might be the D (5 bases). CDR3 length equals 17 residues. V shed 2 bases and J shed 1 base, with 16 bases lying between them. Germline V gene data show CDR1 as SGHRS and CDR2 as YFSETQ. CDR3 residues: CASSLSPGSGSNQPQHF. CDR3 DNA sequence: TGCGCCAGCAGCTTATCACCTGGATCAGGGAGCAATCAGCCCCAGCATTTT.

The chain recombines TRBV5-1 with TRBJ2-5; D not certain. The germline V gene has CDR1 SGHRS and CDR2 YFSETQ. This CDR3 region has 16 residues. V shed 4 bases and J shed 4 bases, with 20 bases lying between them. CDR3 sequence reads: CASSRLPQRLGETQYF. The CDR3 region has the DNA TGCGCCAGCAGCCGTCTACCCCAGAGGCTAGGAGAGACCCAGTACTTC.

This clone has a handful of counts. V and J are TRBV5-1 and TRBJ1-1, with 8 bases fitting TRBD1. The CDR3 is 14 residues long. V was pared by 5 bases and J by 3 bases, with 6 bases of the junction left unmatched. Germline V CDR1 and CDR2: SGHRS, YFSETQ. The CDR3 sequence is CASSRQGSDTEAFF. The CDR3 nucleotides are TGCGCCAGCAGTCGACAGGGGAGTGACACTGAAGCTTTCTTT.

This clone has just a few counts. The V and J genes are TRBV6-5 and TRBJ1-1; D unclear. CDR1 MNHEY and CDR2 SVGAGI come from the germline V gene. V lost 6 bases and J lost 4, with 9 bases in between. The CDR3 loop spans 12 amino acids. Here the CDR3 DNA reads TGTGCCAGCAGGAGGGAGGCCACTGAAGCTTTCTTT. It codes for CASRREATEAFF.

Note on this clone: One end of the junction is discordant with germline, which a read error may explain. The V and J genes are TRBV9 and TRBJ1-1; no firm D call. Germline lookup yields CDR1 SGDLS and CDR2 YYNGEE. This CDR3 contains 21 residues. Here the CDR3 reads CASSANVWASAPIRSNIEAFF. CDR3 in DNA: TGTGCCAGCAGCGCTAACGTCTGGGCGTCTGCCCCGATCCGATCAAACATTGAAGCTTTCTTT.

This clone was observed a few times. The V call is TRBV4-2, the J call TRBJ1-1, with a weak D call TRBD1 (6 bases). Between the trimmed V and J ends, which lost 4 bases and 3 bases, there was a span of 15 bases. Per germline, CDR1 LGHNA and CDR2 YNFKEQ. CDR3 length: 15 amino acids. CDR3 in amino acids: CASSRGQSTYTEAFF. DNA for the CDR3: TGTGCCAGCAGCCGCGGACAGAGCACCTACACTGAAGCTTTCTTT.

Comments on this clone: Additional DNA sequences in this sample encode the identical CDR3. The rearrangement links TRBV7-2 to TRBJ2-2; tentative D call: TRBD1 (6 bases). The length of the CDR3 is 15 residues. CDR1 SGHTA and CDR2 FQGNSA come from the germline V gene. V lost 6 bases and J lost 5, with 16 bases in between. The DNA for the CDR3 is TGTGCCAGCAGTACTAGGACAGTGGGGACCGGGGAGCTGTTTTTT. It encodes CASSTRTVGTGELFF.

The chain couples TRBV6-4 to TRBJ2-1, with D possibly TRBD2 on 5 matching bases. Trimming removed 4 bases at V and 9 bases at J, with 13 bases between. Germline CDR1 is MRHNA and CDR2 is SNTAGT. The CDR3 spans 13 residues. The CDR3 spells CASSVEGTGEQFF. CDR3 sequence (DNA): TGTGCCAGCAGTGTCGAGGGAACGGGTGAGCAGTTCTTC.

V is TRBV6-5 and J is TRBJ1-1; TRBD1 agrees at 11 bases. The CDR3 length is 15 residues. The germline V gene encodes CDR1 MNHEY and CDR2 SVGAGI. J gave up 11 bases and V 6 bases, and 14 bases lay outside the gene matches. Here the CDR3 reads CASRASGTGGEVAFF. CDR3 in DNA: TGTGCCAGCAGAGCATCCGGGACAGGGGGAGAGGTCGCTTTCTTT.

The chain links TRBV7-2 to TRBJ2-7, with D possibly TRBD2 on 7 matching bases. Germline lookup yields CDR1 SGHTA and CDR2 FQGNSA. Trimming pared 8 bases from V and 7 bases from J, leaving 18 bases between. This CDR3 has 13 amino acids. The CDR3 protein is CASGDRGAGEQYF. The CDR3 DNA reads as TGTGCCAGCGGAGACCGGGGGGCAGGTGAGCAGTACTTC.